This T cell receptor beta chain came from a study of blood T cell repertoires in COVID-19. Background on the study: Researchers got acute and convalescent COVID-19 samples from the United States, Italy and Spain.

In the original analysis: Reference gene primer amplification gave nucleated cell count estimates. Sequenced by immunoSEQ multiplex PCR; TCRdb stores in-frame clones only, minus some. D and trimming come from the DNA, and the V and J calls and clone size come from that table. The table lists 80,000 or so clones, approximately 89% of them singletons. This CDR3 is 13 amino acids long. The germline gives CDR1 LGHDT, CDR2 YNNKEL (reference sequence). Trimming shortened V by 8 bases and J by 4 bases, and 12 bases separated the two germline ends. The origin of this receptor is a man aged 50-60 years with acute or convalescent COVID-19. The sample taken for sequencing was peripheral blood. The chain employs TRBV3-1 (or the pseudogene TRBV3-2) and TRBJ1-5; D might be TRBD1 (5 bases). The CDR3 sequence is CASGGHGNQPQHF. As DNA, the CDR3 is TGTGCCAGCGGCGGACACGGAAATCAGCCCCAGCATTTT.